This T cell receptor beta chain comes out of a study of Tregs in tolerant kidney transplant recipients. V was trimmed by 0 bases and J by 1 base, leaving 7 bases between them. The germline CDR1 and CDR2 sequences are KGHSH and LQKENI. The CDR3 consists of 14 residues. Generated by immunoSEQ multiplex PCR, the TCRdb table keeps only in-frame clones and is missing some. The listing contains roughly 53,000 clones. Of note for this clone: The read falls 3 residues short of the CDR3 end, and the missing part is taken from the germline J gene.

This TCR was sampled from a human donor who received a combined kidney and bone marrow transplant. This rearrangement joins TRBV18 to TRBJ2-7, with D possibly matching TRBD1 (5 bases). Sample: CD4+ T cells from blood, taken before the transplant. CDR3 DNA, as far as it was read: TGTGCCAGCTCACCACCGGGGCGGTCCTACGAG. As protein: CASSPPGRSYE. The whole CDR3 region reads CASSPPGRSYEQYF. The full variable domain, with the rest looked up from reference TRBV18 and TRBJ2-7, is NAGVMQNPRHLVRRRGQEARLRCSPMKGHSHVYWYRQLPEEGLKFMVYLQKENIIDESGMPKERFSAEFPKEGPSILRIQQVVRGDSAAYFCASSPPGRSYEQYFGPGTRLTVT.